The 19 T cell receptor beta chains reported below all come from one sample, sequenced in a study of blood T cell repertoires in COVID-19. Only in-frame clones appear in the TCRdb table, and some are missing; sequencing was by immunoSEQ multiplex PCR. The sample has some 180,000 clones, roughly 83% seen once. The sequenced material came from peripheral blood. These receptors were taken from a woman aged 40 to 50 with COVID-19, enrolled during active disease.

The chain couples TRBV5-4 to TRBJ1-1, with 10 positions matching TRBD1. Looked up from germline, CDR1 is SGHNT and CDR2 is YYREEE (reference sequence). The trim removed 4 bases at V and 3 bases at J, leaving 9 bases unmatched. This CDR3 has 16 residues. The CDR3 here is CASSTSGQGVYTEAFF. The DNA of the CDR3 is TGTGCCAGCAGCACGAGTGGACAGGGGGTTTACACTGAAGCTTTCTTT.

CDR3 sequence: CASNLGGGATNEKLFF. The CDR3 DNA reads as TGTGCCAGCAACCTGGGGGGTGGAGCAACTAATGAAAAACTGTTTTTT. This chain links TRBV28 with TRBJ1-4; the D gene is possibly TRBD1 (5 bases). The CDR3 has 16 amino acids. Per the germline V gene, CDR1 is MDHEN and CDR2 is SYDVKM. V lost 7 bases and J 0 bases, leaving 15 bases between the germline ends.

In DNA, the CDR3 is TGTGCCAGCAGCAGTAGCGGGGGCCTTACCTACGAGCAGTACTTC. It is translated as CASSSSGGLTYEQYF. The chain combines TRBV7-2 with TRBJ2-7, with TRBD2 matching 9 bases. Germline loops: CDR1 SGHTA, CDR2 FQGNSA. The CDR3 extends over 15 amino acids. The J segment lost 2 bases and the V segment lost 5 bases, leaving 7 bases of the junction unmatched.

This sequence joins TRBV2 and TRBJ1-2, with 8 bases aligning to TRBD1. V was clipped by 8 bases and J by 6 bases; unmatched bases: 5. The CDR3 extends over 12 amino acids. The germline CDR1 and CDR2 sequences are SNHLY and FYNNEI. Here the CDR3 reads CASGGQGHGYTF. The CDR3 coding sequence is TGTGCCAGCGGCGGACAGGGCCATGGCTACACCTTC.

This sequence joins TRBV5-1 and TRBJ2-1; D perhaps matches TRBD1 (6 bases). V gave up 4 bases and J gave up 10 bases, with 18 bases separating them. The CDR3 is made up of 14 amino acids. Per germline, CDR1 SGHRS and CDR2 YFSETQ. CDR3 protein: CASSNQPGVEEQFF. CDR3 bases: TGCGCCAGCAGCAATCAACCAGGGGTAGAAGAGCAGTTCTTC.

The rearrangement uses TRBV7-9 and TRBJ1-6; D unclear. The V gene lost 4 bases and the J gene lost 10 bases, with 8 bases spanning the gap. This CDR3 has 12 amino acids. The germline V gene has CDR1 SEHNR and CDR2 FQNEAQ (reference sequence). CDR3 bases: TGTGCCAGCAGCTACCCGAGATCACCCCTCCACTTT. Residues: CASSYPRSPLHF.

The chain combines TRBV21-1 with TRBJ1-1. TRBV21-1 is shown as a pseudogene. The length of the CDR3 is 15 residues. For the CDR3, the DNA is TGTGCCAGCAGCAAAGAGCGGGGAATGAACACTGAAGCTTTCTTT. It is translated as CASSKERGMNTEAFF.

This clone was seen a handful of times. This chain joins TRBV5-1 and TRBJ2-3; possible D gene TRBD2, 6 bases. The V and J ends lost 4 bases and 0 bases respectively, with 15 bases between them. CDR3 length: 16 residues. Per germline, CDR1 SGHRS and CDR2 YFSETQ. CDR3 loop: CASSLDSGGSTDTQYF. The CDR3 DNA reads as TGCGCCAGCAGCCTGGACTCCGGAGGGAGCACAGATACGCAGTATTTT.

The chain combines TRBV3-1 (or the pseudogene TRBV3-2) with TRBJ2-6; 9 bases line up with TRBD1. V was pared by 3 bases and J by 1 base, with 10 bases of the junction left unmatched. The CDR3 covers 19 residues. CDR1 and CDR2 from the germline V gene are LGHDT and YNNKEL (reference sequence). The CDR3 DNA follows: TGTGCCAGCAGCCACACCCGGGACAGGGAACTTTCTGGGGCCAACGTCCTGACTTTC. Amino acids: CASSHTRDRELSGANVLTF.

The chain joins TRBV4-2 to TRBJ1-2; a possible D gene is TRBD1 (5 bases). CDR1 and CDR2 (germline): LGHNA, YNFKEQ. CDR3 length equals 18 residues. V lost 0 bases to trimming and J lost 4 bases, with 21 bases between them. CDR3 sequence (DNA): TGTGCCAGCAGCCAAGAGAAGCGGGCCACCGTAGGGACCTATGGCTACACCTTC. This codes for CASSQEKRATVGTYGYTF.

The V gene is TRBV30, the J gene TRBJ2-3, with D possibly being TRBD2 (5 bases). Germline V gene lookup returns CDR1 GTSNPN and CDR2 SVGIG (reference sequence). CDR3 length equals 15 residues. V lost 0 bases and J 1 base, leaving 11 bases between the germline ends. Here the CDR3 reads CAWSVTAGGTDTQYF. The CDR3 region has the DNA TGTGCCTGGAGTGTTACGGCGGGCGGCACAGATACGCAGTATTTT.

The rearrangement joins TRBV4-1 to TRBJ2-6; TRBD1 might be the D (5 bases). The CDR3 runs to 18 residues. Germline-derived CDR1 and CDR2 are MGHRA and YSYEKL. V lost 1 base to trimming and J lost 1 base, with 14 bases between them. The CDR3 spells CASSQGAQGRSGANVLTF. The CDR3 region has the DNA TGCGCCAGCAGCCAAGGGGCTCAGGGTAGGTCTGGGGCCAACGTCCTGACTTTC.

Written as DNA, the CDR3 is TGTGCAAGTCGCACCCGCCGGACAGGGCCTATGAACACTGAAGCTTTCTTT. It codes for CASRTRRTGPMNTEAFF. The chain combines TRBV12-2 with TRBJ1-1; the table's TRBD1 call for D was not verified on the DNA. TRBV12-2 is a pseudogene. The CDR3 has 17 residues.

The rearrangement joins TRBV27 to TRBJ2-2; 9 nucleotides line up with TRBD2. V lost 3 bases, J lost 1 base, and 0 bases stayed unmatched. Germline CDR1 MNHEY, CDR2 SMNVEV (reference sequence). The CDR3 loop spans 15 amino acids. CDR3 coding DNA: TGTGCCAGCAGTTTGACTAGCGGGAACACCGGGGAGCTGTTTTTT. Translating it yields CASSLTSGNTGELFF.

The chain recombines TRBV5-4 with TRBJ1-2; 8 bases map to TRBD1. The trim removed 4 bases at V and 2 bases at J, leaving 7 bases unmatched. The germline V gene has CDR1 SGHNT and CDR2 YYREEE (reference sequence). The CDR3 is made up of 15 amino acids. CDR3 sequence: CASSPPDRANYGYTF. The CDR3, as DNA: TGTGCCAGCAGCCCACCGGACAGGGCCAACTATGGCTACACCTTC.

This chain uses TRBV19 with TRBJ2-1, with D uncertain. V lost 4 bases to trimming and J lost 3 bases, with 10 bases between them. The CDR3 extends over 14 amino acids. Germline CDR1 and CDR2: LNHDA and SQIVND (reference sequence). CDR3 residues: CASSRGLLYNEQFF. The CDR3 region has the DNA TGTGCCAGTAGTAGAGGCCTACTCTACAATGAGCAGTTCTTC.

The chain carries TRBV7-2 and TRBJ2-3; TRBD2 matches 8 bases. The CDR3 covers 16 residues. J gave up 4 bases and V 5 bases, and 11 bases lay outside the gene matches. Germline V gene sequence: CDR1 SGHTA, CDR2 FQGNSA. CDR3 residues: CASSLAGGGGSDTQYF. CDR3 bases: TGTGCCAGCAGCCTGGCGGGTGGCGGGGGGTCAGATACGCAGTATTTT.

CDR3 residues: CASSSGQGYEQYF. The CDR3 bases are TGTGCCAGCAGTTCGGGACAGGGCTACGAGCAGTACTTC. The chain links TRBV6-5 to TRBJ2-7, with 9 bases fitting TRBD1. In germline, CDR1 is MNHEY, CDR2 SVGAGI. Losses at the gene ends were 4 bases for V and 3 bases for J; bases not matched to a gene: 1. CDR3 length: 13 amino acids.

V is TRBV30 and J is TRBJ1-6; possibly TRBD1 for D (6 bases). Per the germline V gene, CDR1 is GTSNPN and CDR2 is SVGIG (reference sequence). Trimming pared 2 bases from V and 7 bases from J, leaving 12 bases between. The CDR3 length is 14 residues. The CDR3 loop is CAWSLGHENSPLHF. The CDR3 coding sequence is TGTGCCTGGAGTCTGGGACATGAAAATTCACCCCTCCACTTT. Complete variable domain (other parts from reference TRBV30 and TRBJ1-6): SQTIHQWPATLVQPVGSPLSLECTVEGTSNPNLYWYRQAAGRGLQLLFYSVGIGQISSEVPQNLSASRPQDRQFILSSKKLLLSDSGFYLCAWSLGHENSPLHFGNGTRLTVT.